The rows below give T cell receptor beta chains drawn from one sample of a study of identifying expanded T cells in peripheral blood. Clones were sequenced by immunoSEQ multiplex PCR, and TCRdb holds only the in-frame ones, with some missing. The sample gives approximately 100,000 clones, approximately 89% of which show up once; approximately 4% is in the top ten. The sample consisted of blood. These receptors came from a person aged 18 to 75 in good health. Each CDR3 is given with its conserved first and last residue. D genes are given only for firm matches. A row's size may be missing; if present it is once, few, many or a size class.

>NA|16|NA|TRBV21-1
CASSNLGLVPTDTQYF
>once|13|NA|TRBV29-1
CSVGASAYNEQFF
>NA|13|NA|TRBV27
CASRPRAGTEQYF
>NA|15|TRBD2|TRBV19
CASALAGGPRYEQYF
>NA|12|NA|TRBV6-1
CASSGVGAEQYF
>many|13|TRBD1|TRBV6-4
CASSQDRGQPQHF
>NA|15|NA|TRBV4-2
CASSQETRGPYEQYF
>NA|17|TRBD2|TRBV27
CASSPGLAGVAYNEQFF
>NA|16|TRBD2|TRBV5-1
CASSWTSGGVKETQYF
>NA|17|TRBD2|TRBV7-9
CASSLATASGSSYEQYF
>many|16|NA|TRBV6-1
CASIEVVGGAGYEQYF
>NA|16|NA|TRBV6-6
CASSYTGIPNTGELFF
>NA|15|NA|TRBV5-6
CASSAGISPSYEQYF
>NA|13|NA|TRBV6-5
CASSYGDTGELFF
>once|14|NA|TRBV7-9
CASSLVSPNTEAFF
>NA|16|NA|TRBV19
CASSIRTGSSNQPQHF
>NA|16|NA|TRBV6-4
CASSPDGTVPSYEQYF
>NA|11|NA|TRBV30
CAWSVGDTQYF
>few|15|TRBD2|TRBV5-4
CASSQGLAGADTQYF
>NA|16|NA|TRBV5-8
CASGSYLGSGYNEQFF
>once|14|NA|TRBV30
CAWRDQGINYGYTF
>NA|15|TRBD2|TRBV28
CASSPLAGEWYEQFF